A single sample is the source of the 11 T cell receptor beta chains below, sequenced in a study of T cells in Graves' hyperthyroidism and ophthalmopathy. RNA transcripts yielded amplified TCR beta CDR3 regions. First-round RT-PCR of the TCR CDR3 relied on the HTBI primer set. Via MiXCR, TCRdb re-called the multiplex PCR reads, giving one row per CDR3 protein. This sample has approximately 400,000 distinct CDR3 sequences, with around 16% found just once. Sequences were obtained from blood. The receptors here all came from a woman aged 18 to 35 with Graves' hyperthyroidism.

This clonotype has at least ten counts. This chain joins TRBV19 and TRBJ2-7; perhaps TRBD2 as D (6 bases). The CDR3 contains 13 residues. In germline, CDR1 is LNHDA, CDR2 SQIVND (reference sequence). Trimming stripped 5 bases from V and 7 bases from J, with 15 bases between. The CDR3 DNA sequence: TGTGCCAGTAGTCCCGCGGGGCTCCCGGAGCAGTACTTC. It yields the protein CASSPAGLPEQYF.

As to this clonotype: Likely a read error: the CDR3 ends without its conserved phenylalanine or tryptophan. The chain carries TRBV12-3 or TRBV12-4 and TRBJ1-6, with D possibly being TRBD1 (5 bases). The CDR3 loop spans 16 amino acids. V lost 1 base and J 6 bases, leaving 13 bases between the germline ends. CDR3 residues: CASSLGRLGTNSPLHL. CDR3 DNA: TGTGCCAGCAGTTTAGGACGGCTCGGGACTAATTCACCCCTCCACCTT.

This clonotype was detected many times. Relative to the germline gene, one junction end is altered; a read error may explain this. The chain employs TRBV7-9 and TRBJ2-5; TRBD2 matches 11 bases. Germline loops: CDR1 SEHNR, CDR2 FQNEAQ (reference sequence). The length of the CDR3 is 16 residues. The CDR3 sequence is CASNLGWLAGGETQYF. For the CDR3, the DNA is TGTGCCAGCAACTTAGGGTGGCTAGCGGGAGGAGAGACCCAGTACTTC.

The rearrangement links TRBV3-1 to TRBJ1-6, with a weak D call TRBD1 (5 bases). Looked up from germline, CDR1 is LGHDT and CDR2 is YNNKEL (reference sequence). Trimming took off 4 bases at V and 8 bases at J, with 15 bases between the two ends. This CDR3 spans 15 amino acids. CDR3 sequence reads: CASSLLTGIDSPLHF. The CDR3 nucleotides read TGTGCCAGCAGCCTCCTTACAGGTATAGATTCACCCCTCCACTTT.

This clonotype was seen at least ten times. V is TRBV20-1 and J is TRBJ2-5; D could derive from TRBD1 or TRBD2 (5 bases each). The CDR3 runs to 16 residues. With 4 bases removed from V and 2 bases from J, the gap between germline ends came to 20 bases. The germline V gene encodes CDR1 DFQATT and CDR2 SNEGSKA (reference sequence). The CDR3 DNA is TGCAGTGCTACCCCTAGGATACTGGGGGTACAAGAGACCCAGTACTTC. Its protein product is CSATPRILGVQETQYF.

This clonotype was counted many times. This chain joins TRBV3-1 and TRBJ2-1; D may be TRBD2 (7 bases). This CDR3 contains 14 residues. V lost 4 bases and J 8 bases, leaving 15 bases between the germline ends. The germline V gene has CDR1 LGHDT and CDR2 YNNKEL (reference sequence). This CDR3 is CASSLLGGLDEQFF. CDR3 coding DNA: TGTGCCAGCAGCCTTTTGGGGGGGCTGGATGAGCAGTTCTTC.

The rearrangement uses TRBV5-1 and TRBJ1-2; 8 bases are a match to TRBD1. Germline V gene sequence: CDR1 SGHRS, CDR2 YFSETQ. After removal of 4 bases from V and 6 bases from J, the junction contained 14 bases not matched to a gene. This CDR3 region has 16 residues. In nucleotides, the CDR3 is TGCGCCAGCAGCCCCTCATCAGGGGGCTCCTTCCATGGCTACACCTTC. It specifies CASSPSSGGSFHGYTF.

In its sample, this clonotype was seen many times. The V and J genes are TRBV29-1 and TRBJ1-5, with 11 nucleotides matching TRBD1. Per germline, CDR1 SQVTM and CDR2 ANQGSEA. V shed 6 bases and J 4 bases; nucleotides not matched to a gene: 2. This CDR3 region has 13 residues. This chain's CDR3 is CSVGTGGNQPQHF. Here the CDR3 DNA reads TGCAGCGTGGGGACAGGGGGAAATCAGCCCCAGCATTTT.

This chain joins TRBV6-1 and TRBJ2-1, with D uncertain. This CDR3 spans 16 amino acids. The V gene's germline CDR1 is MNHNS and CDR2 SASEGT. V gave up 6 bases and J gave up 1 base, with 16 bases separating them. The CDR3: CASRYRARNSYNEQFF. In DNA form, the CDR3 reads TGTGCCAGCAGATATCGAGCGCGGAATTCCTACAATGAGCAGTTCTTC.

The chain is built from TRBV4-1 and TRBJ2-5; tentatively, D is TRBD2 (6 bases). The CDR3 extends over 15 amino acids. Germline CDR1 and CDR2: MGHRA and YSYEKL. Trimming took 1 base from V and 3 from J, leaving 12 bases between them. In DNA, the CDR3 is TGCGCCAGCAGCCAAGTCTGGTCGGGGGAAGAGACCCAGTACTTC. Amino acid sequence: CASSQVWSGEETQYF.

This clonotype was picked up many times. The J gene is TRBJ1-3, the V gene TRBV5-1; 8 bases match TRBD1. V gave up 4 bases and J gave up 0 bases; unmatched junction bases: 18. This CDR3 has 20 amino acids. Germline CDR1 is SGHRS and CDR2 is YFSETQ. The DNA for the CDR3 is TGCGCCAGCAGCACTCGGTGGGGGACAGGAGCTTCTGACTCTGGAAACACCATATATTTT. Protein: CASSTRWGTGASDSGNTIYF.